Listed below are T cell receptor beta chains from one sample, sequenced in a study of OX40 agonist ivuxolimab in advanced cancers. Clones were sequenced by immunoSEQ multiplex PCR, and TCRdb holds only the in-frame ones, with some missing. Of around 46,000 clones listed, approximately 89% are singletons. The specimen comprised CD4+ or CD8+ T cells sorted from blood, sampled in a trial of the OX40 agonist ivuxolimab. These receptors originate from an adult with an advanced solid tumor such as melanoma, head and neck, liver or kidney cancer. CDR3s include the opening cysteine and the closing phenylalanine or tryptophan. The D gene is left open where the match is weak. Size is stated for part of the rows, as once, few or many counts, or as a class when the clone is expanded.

cdr3_nt: TGTGCCAGCAGCACCAGGGACAGATTCTACAATGAGCAGTTCTTC
cdr3_aa: CASSTRDRFYNEQFF
j_call: TRBJ2-1
clone_size: NA
v_call: TRBV5-4
d_call: TRBD1

cdr3_nt: TGTGCCAGCAGCTTAGCGGCAGAAAAACTGTTTTTT
cdr3_aa: CASSLAAEKLFF
j_call: TRBJ1-4
clone_size: NA
v_call: TRBV7-9
d_call: NA

cdr3_nt: TGTGCCAGCAGCCGACAGGCGACAGTCGAGCAGTACTTC
cdr3_aa: CASSRQATVEQYF
j_call: TRBJ2-7
clone_size: NA
v_call: TRBV27
d_call: NA

cdr3_nt: TGTGCCAGCAGATCATGGGGGGCGCGGGAGACCCAGTACTTC
cdr3_aa: CASRSWGARETQYF
j_call: TRBJ2-5
clone_size: few
v_call: TRBV6-5
d_call: NA

cdr3_nt: TGTGCCAGCAGCCCCACAGGGGGTAATGAAAAACTGTTTTTT
cdr3_aa: CASSPTGGNEKLFF
j_call: TRBJ1-4
clone_size: NA
v_call: TRBV9
d_call: TRBD1

cdr3_nt: TGTGCCAGCAGCGTGAATAGCAATCAGCCCCAGCATTTT
cdr3_aa: CASSVNSNQPQHF
j_call: TRBJ1-5
clone_size: NA
v_call: TRBV9
d_call: NA

cdr3_nt: TGTGCCAGCAGCCCCCTTGCTGGGGGTCTAGGTGACACAGATACGCAGTATTTT
cdr3_aa: CASSPLAGGLGDTDTQYF
j_call: TRBJ2-3
clone_size: NA
v_call: TRBV28
d_call: NA

cdr3_nt: TGTGCCAGCATTGGGAGGACCTATGGCTACACCTTC
cdr3_aa: CASIGRTYGYTF
j_call: TRBJ1-2
clone_size: NA
v_call: TRBV6-6
d_call: NA

cdr3_nt: TGTGCCAGCAGTTTTGGGGGCGAGGACACTGAAGCTTTCTTT
cdr3_aa: CASSFGGEDTEAFF
j_call: TRBJ1-1
clone_size: NA
v_call: TRBV6-5
d_call: NA

cdr3_nt: TGTGCCAGCAGCCCCCCCCCGGGACAGGGAGACAATGAGCAGTTCTTC
cdr3_aa: CASSPPPGQGDNEQFF
j_call: TRBJ2-1
clone_size: NA
v_call: TRBV7-3
d_call: TRBD1

cdr3_nt: TGTGCTAGTGGTTTTGGAAACTATGGCTACACCTTC
cdr3_aa: CASGFGNYGYTF
j_call: TRBJ1-2
clone_size: NA
v_call: TRBV12-5
d_call: NA

cdr3_nt: TGTGCTAGTGGTTTGGTGATCGGGACAGGGCCTCAGCCCCAGCATTTT
cdr3_aa: CASGLVIGTGPQPQHF
j_call: TRBJ1-5
clone_size: NA
v_call: TRBV12-5
d_call: TRBD1

cdr3_nt: TGTGCCAGCAGTCCGGAGGGGGGGACCGGGGAGCTGTTTTTT
cdr3_aa: CASSPEGGTGELFF
j_call: TRBJ2-2
clone_size: NA
v_call: TRBV6-5
d_call: NA

cdr3_nt: TGCGCCAGCAGCTCTGATTTTGCCTATCGATTCAACTACGAGCAGTACTTC
cdr3_aa: CASSSDFAYRFNYEQYF
j_call: TRBJ2-7
clone_size: NA
v_call: TRBV5-1
d_call: NA

cdr3_nt: TGTGCCAGCAGTTTGGGGGACGCCAAAAACATTCAGTACTTC
cdr3_aa: CASSLGDAKNIQYF
j_call: TRBJ2-4
clone_size: NA
v_call: TRBV27
d_call: NA

cdr3_nt: TGTGCCAGCAGTTCTGACATCTCCACAGATACGCAGTATTTT
cdr3_aa: CASSSDISTDTQYF
j_call: TRBJ2-3
clone_size: NA
v_call: TRBV5-5
d_call: NA

cdr3_nt: TGTGCCTCGACAGGGGCAAGCACAGATACGCAGTATTTT
cdr3_aa: CASTGASTDTQYF
j_call: TRBJ2-3
clone_size: NA
v_call: TRBV7-3
d_call: TRBD1

cdr3_nt: TGTGCCAGCAGTTACGCAGGACAGGGCCAAGGCTACACCTTC
cdr3_aa: CASSYAGQGQGYTF
j_call: TRBJ1-2
clone_size: NA
v_call: TRBV27
d_call: TRBD1

cdr3_nt: TGTGCCACCAGCGGGGACAGGGGAAGGAACACTGAAGCTTTCTTT
cdr3_aa: CATSGDRGRNTEAFF
j_call: TRBJ1-1
clone_size: once
v_call: TRBV15
d_call: TRBD1

cdr3_nt: TGCGCCAGCAGCCAAGATTTAGGCACAGATACGCAGTATTTT
cdr3_aa: CASSQDLGTDTQYF
j_call: TRBJ2-3
clone_size: NA
v_call: TRBV4-3
d_call: NA

cdr3_nt: TGTGCCAGCAGTGACTCGGTCACAGATACGCAGTATTTT
cdr3_aa: CASSDSVTDTQYF
j_call: TRBJ2-3
clone_size: once
v_call: TRBV6-4
d_call: NA

cdr3_nt: TGTGCCAGCAGCCGTTTCCAGACAGTATATAATTCACCCCTCCACTTT
cdr3_aa: CASSRFQTVYNSPLHF
j_call: TRBJ1-6
clone_size: once
v_call: TRBV28
d_call: NA

cdr3_nt: TGTGCCAGCAGCCGCGGGACGGATGGCTACACCTTC
cdr3_aa: CASSRGTDGYTF
j_call: TRBJ1-2
clone_size: medium-sized
v_call: TRBV5-4
d_call: NA

cdr3_nt: TGTGCCAGCAGCCTCTTTTGGGATACGCAGTATTTT
cdr3_aa: CASSLFWDTQYF
j_call: TRBJ2-3
clone_size: once
v_call: TRBV9
d_call: NA

cdr3_nt: TGTGCCAGCAGCAAAGGAGTAAATTCACCCCTCCACTTT
cdr3_aa: CASSKGVNSPLHF
j_call: TRBJ1-6
clone_size: NA
v_call: TRBV21-1
d_call: NA

cdr3_nt: TGTGCCAGCAGCCCCGGGAGGCTGGGAGCCTACGAGCAGTACTTC
cdr3_aa: CASSPGRLGAYEQYF
j_call: TRBJ2-7
clone_size: NA
v_call: TRBV13
d_call: TRBD2